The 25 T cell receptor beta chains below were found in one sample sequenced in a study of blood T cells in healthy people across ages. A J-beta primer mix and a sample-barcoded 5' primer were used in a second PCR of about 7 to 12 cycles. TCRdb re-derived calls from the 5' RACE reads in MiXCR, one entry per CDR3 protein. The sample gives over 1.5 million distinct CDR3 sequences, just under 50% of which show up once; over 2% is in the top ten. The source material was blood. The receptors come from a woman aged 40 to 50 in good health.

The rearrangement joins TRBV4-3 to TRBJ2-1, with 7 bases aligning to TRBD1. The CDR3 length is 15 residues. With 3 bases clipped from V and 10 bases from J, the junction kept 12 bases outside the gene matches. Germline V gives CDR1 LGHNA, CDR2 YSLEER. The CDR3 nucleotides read TGCGCCAGCAGCCAGTTTGGGGCAGGGGGTAGGGAGCAGTTCTTC. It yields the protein CASSQFGAGGREQFF.

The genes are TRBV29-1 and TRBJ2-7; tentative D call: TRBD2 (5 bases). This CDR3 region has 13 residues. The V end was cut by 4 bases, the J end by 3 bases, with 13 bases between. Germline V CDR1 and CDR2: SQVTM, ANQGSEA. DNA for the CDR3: TGCAGCGTTGCGGAACTAGGCGACTACGAGCAGTACTTC. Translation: CSVAELGDYEQYF.

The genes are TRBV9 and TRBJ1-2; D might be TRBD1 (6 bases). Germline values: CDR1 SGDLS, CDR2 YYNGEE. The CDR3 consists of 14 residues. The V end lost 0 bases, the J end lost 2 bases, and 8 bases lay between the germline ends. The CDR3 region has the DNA TGTGCCAGCAGCGTAGCCGGGGGCAACTATGGCTACACCTTC. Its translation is CASSVAGGNYGYTF. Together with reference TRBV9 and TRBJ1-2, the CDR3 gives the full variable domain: DSGVTQTPKHLITATGQRVTLRCSPRSGDLSVYWYQQSLDQGLQFLIQYYNGEERAKGNILERFSAQQFPDLHSELNLSSLELGDSALYFCASSVAGGNYGYTFGSGTRLTVV.

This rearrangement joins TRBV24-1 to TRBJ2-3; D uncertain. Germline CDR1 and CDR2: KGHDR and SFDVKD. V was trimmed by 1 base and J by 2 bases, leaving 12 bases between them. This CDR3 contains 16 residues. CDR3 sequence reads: CATSDLRLGLTDTQYF. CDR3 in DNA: TGTGCCACCAGTGATTTAAGGCTCGGTCTCACAGATACGCAGTATTTT.

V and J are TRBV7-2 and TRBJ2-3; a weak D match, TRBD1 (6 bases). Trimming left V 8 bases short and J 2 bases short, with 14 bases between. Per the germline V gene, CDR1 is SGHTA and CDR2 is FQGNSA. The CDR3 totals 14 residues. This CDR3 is CASGAQGLTDTQYF. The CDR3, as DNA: TGTGCCAGCGGGGCACAGGGCCTCACAGATACGCAGTATTTT.

CDR3 in amino acids: CSEKTVTPNTEAFF. CDR3 nucleotide sequence: TGCAGTGAGAAAACCGTGACCCCAAACACTGAAGCTTTCTTT. The chain carries TRBV20-1 and TRBJ1-1, with D uncertain. Between the trimmed V and J ends, which lost 7 bases and 2 bases, there was a span of 17 bases. This CDR3 region has 14 residues. CDR1 and CDR2 (germline): DFQATT, SNEGSKA (reference sequence).

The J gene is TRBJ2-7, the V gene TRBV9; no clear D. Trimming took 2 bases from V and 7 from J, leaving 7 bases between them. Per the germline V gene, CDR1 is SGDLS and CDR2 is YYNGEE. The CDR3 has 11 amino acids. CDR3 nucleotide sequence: TGTGCCAGCAGCGTCCGGAATGAGCAGTACTTC. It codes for CASSVRNEQYF.

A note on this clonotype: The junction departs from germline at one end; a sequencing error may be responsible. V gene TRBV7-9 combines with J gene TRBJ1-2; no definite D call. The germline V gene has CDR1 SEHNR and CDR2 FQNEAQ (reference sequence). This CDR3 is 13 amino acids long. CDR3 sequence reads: CASSFSSNDGYTF. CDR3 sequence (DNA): TGTGCCAGCAGCTTTTCCAGTAACGATGGCTACACCTTC.

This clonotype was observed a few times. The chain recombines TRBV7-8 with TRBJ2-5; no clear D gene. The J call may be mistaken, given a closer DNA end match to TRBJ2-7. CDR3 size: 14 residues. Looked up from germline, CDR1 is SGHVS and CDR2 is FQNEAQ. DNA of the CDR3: TGTGCCAGCAGCTCTGTTCCTCGGGCGGACGAGCAGTACTTC. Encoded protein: CASSSVPRADEQYF.

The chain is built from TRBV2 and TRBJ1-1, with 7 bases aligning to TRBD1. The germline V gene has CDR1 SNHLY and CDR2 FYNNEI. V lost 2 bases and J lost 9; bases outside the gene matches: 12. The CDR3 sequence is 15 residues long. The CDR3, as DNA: TGTGCCAGCAGTGAAAACAGGGGAGTAGGAGTGAAAGCTTTCTTT. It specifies CASSENRGVGVKAFF.

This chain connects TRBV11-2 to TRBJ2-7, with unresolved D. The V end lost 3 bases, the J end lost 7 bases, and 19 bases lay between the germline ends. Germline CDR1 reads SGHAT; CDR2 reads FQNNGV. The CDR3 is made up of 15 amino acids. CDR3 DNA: TGTGCCAGCAGCTTCCAGAGATCCGGTTACAATGAGCAGTACTTC. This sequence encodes CASSFQRSGYNEQYF.

The CDR3, as DNA: TGCAGTGCTAGAGGCCTACAACAGGGCCGTAATGAAAAACTGTTTTTT. Protein sequence: CSARGLQQGRNEKLFF. This rearrangement joins TRBV20-1 to TRBJ1-4; D perhaps matches TRBD1 (6 bases). CDR1 is DFQATT and CDR2 is SNEGSKA in the germline V gene (reference sequence). V was pared by 1 base and J by 4 bases, with 16 bases between. This CDR3 contains 16 residues.

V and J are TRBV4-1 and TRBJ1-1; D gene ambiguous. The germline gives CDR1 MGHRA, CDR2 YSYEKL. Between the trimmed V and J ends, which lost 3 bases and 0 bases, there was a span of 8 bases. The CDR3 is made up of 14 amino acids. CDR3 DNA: TGCGCCAGCAGCCAGGACCTTGTGAACACTGAAGCTTTCTTT. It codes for CASSQDLVNTEAFF.

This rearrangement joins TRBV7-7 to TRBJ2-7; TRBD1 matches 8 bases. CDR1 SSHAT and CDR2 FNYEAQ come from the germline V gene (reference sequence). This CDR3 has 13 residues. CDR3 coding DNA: TGTTCTAGCAGCCGGACAGGGTTCTACGAGCAGTACTTC. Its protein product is CSSSRTGFYEQYF.

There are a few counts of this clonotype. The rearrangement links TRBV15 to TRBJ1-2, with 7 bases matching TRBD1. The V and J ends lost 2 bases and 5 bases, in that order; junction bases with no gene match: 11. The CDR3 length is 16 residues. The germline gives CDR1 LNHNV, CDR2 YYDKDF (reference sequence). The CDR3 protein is CATSRSFRDSLYGYTF. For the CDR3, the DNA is TGTGCCACCAGCAGATCCTTCCGGGACAGTCTTTATGGCTACACCTTC.

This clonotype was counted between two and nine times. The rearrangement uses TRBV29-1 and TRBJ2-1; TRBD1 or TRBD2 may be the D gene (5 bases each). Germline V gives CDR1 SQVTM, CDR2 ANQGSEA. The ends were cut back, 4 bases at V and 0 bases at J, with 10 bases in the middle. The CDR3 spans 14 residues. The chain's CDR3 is CSVAGPSSYNEQFF. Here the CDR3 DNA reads TGCAGCGTTGCGGGGCCGAGCTCCTACAATGAGCAGTTCTTC.

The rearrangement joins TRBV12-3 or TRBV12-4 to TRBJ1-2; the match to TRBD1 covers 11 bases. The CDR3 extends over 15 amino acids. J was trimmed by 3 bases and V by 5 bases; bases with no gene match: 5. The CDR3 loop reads CASSARTGGDYGYTF. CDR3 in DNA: TGTGCCAGCAGTGCCCGGACAGGGGGCGACTATGGCTACACCTTC.

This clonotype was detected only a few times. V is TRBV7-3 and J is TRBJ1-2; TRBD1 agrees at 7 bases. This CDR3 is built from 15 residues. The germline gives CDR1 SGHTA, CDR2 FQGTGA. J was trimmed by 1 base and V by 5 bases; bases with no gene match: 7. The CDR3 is CASSRGTEDNYGYTF. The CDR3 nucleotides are TGTGCCAGCAGCCGAGGGACAGAGGATAACTATGGCTACACCTTC. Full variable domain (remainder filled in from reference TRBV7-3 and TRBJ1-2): GAGVSQTPSNKVTEKGKYVELRCDPISGHTALYWYRQSLGQGPEFLIYFQGTGAADDSGLPNDRFFAVRPEGSVSTLKIQRTERGDSAVYLCASSRGTEDNYGYTFGSGTRLTVV.

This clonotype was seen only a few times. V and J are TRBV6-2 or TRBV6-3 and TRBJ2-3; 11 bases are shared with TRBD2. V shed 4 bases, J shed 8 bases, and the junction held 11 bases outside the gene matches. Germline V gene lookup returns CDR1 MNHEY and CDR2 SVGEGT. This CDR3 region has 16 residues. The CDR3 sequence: CASSSLGTSGGGTQYF. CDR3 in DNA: TGTGCCAGCAGTTCCCTCGGGACTAGCGGAGGGGGTACGCAGTATTTT.

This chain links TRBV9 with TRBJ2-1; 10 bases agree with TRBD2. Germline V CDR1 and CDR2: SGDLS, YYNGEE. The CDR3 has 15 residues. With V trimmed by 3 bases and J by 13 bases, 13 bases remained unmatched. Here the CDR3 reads CASSASGGIEETQFF. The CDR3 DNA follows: TGTGCCAGCAGCGCTAGCGGGGGAATAGAAGAGACCCAGTTCTTC.

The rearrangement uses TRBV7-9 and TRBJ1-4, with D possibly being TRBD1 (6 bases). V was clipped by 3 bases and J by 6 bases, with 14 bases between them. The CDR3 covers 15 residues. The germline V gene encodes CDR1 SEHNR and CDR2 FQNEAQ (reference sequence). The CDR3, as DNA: TGTGCCAGCAGCTTCTCACAGGGTATTGATGAAAAACTGTTTTTT. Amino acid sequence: CASSFSQGIDEKLFF.

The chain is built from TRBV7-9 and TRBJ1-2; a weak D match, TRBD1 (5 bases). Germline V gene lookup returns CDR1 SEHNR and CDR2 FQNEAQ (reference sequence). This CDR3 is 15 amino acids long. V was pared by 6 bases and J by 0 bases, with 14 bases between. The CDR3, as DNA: TGTGCCAGCAGGACAGTTGGATCCGCTAACTATGGCTACACCTTC. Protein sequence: CASRTVGSANYGYTF.

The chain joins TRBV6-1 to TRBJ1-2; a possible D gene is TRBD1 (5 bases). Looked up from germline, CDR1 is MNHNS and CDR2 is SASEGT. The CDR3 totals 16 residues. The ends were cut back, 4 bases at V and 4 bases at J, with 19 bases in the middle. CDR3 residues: CASSVGTSGLSYGYTF. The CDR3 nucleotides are TGTGCCAGCAGTGTCGGGACTTCCGGACTGTCCTATGGCTACACCTTC.

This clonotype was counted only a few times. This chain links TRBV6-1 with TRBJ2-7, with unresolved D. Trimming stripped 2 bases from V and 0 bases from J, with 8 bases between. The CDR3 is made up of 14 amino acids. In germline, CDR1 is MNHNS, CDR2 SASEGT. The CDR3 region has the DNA TGTGCCAGCAGTGAAATTTGGAGCTCCTACGAGCAGTACTTC. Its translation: CASSEIWSSYEQYF.

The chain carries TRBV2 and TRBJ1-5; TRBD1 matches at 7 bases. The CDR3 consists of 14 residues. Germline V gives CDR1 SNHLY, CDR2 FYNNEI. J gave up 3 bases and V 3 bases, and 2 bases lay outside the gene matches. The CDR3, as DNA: TGTGCCAGCAGTGAGGGGACAGCCAATCAGCCCCAGCATTTT. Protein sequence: CASSEGTANQPQHF.